This T cell receptor (beta chain) derives from a study of read filtering for tumor transcriptome and immune sequencing. From around 440 ng of RNA, a library with molecular barcoded alpha/delta and beta/gamma adaptors was made. TCRdb independently ran MiXCR on the reads; one entry per CDR3 protein. Of roughly 130,000 distinct CDR3 sequences in the sample, 10% to 15% were seen once. Study-wide points: Even smaller IR-seq throughput identified most shared clonotypes.

Trimming pared 4 bases from V and 5 bases from J, leaving 10 bases between. Germline V gene data show CDR1 as KGHDR and CDR2 as SFDVKD. CDR3 size: 14 residues. Comments on this clonotype: The antigen is unknown. It is likely a read error, because the conserved phenylalanine at the end of the CDR3 is missing.

Sequencing input: a population of CD138-negative cells sorted from bone marrow. The receptor's source is a donor at least 40 years old with multiple myeloma. V is TRBV24-1 and J is TRBJ2-2; D is unclear. This chain's CDR3 is CATSERSRTGELFL. The CDR3 DNA follows: TGTGCCACCAGTGAAAGGAGCCGGACCGGGGAGCTGTTTCTT.